This TCR beta chain was found in a study of T cell responses to AZD1222 COVID-19 vaccine. General study points: Reportedly, nearly half of unique spike TCRs recognized epitopes outside B.1.351/B.1.1.7 mutations. Breadth and depth of Spike-specific TCRs rose after two AZD1222 doses.

The V gene end was trimmed by 1 base and the J gene end by 4 bases; junction bases not matched to a gene: 10. Germline V CDR1 and CDR2: MGHRA, YSYEKL. The length of the CDR3 is 16 residues. Profiled with immunoSEQ multiplex PCR; TCRdb holds only in-frame clones, not every one. The sample has 150,000 or so clones; roughly 92% are singletons. To note about this clone: What it recognizes is unknown.

The TCR originated in an adult in good health. V gene TRBV4-1 combines with J gene TRBJ2-7; 7 bases are a match to TRBD1. Specimen: peripheral blood, collected on day 0 of AZD1222 vaccination. Here the CDR3 reads CASSQVVQGVRYEQYF. The DNA of the CDR3 is TGCGCCAGCAGCCAAGTCGTGCAGGGGGTACGATACGAGCAGTACTTC.